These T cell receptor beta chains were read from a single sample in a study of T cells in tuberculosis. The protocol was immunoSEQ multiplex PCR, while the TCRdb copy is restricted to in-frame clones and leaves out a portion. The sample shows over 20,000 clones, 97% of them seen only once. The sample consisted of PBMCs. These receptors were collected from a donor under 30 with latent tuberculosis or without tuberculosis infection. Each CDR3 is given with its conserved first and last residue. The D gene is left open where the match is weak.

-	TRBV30	CASRGLGETQYF
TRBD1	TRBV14	CASSQAVGTGFAYEQYF
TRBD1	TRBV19	CASRLDRGVANSPLHF
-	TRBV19	CASSAGQGFNEQYF
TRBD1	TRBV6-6	CASSYSGRGLGYEQYF
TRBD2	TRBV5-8	CASSLGGRSVDEQFF
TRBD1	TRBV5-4	CASSLQGPYEQYF
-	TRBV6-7	CASSLRGQYNEQFF
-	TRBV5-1	CASSLAGGLGTPNYGYTF
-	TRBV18	CASSLDRTTTYEQYF
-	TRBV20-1	CSARISSWQYF
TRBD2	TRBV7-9	CASSSPGGLSEQYF
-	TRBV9	CASSVEAVDAGFWYTQYF
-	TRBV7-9	CASSTGLTYEQYF
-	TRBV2	CASTIRETQYF
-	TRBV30	CAWSVGRPGDTQYF